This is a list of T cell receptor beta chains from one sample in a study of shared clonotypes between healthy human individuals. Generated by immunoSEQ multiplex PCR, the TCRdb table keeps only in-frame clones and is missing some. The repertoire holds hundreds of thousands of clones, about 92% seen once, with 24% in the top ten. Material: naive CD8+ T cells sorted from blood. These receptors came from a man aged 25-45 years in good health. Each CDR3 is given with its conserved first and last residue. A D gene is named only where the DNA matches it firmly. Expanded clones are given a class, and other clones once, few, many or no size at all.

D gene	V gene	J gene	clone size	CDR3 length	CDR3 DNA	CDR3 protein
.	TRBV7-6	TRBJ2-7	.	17	TGTGCCAGCAGCTTAGTGGGGACCGGGACACGAGTCTACGAGCAGTACTTC	CASSLVGTGTRVYEQYF
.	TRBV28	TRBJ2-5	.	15	TGTGCCAGCAGTACTACCCTTGATCACCCTGGGACCCAGTACTTC	CASSTTLDHPGTQYF
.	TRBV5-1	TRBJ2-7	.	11	TGCGCCAGCAGCTCAGGGTTAGGGCACATCTTC	CASSSGLGHIF
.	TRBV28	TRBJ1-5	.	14	TGTGCCAGCAGTCTGGGACACCTCAATCAGCCCCAGCATTTT	CASSLGHLNQPQHF
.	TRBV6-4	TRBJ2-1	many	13	TGTGCCAGCAGTGACGGGAGCTACAATGAGCAGTTCTTC	CASSDGSYNEQFF
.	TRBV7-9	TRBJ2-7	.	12	TGTGCCAGCAGCGGTGCGGGATATGAGCAGTACTTC	CASSGAGYEQYF
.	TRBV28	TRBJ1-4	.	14	TGTGCCAGCAACCCGGCGGGAACTAATGAAAAACTGTTTTTT	CASNPAGTNEKLFF
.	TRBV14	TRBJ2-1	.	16	TGTGCCAGCAGCCAAGATCCAGGGAGTCCCTACAATGAGCAGTTCTTC	CASSQDPGSPYNEQFF
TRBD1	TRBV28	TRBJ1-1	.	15	TGTGCCAGCAGCCTGCCGGGACAGCTGAACACTGAAGCTTTCTTT	CASSLPGQLNTEAFF
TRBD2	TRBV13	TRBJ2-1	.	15	TGTGCCAGCAGCTTAATTGGACTAGGAGCAAGGGAGCAGTTCTTC	CASSLIGLGAREQFF
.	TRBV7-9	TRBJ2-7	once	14	TGTGCCAGCAGCCCCGGGACGGGTGGCTACGAGCAGTACTTC	CASSPGTGGYEQYF
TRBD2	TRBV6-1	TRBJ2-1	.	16	TGTGCCAGCAGTGACGCGGGACTAGCGAACTATAATGAGCAGTTCTTC	CASSDAGLANYNEQFF
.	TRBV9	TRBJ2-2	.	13	TGTGCCAGCAGTCCCGGAAACACCGGGGAGCTGTTTTTT	CASSPGNTGELFF
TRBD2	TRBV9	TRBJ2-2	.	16	TGTGCCAGCAGCGTGCATAGCGGGAGGAGTAGGGGGGAGCTGTTTTTT	CASSVHSGRSRGELFF
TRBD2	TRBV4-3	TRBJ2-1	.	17	TGCGCCAGCAGCCAAGAGGTCCTAGCGGGAGGTTACAATGAGCAGTTCTTC	CASSQEVLAGGYNEQFF
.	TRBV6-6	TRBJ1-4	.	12	TGTGCCAGCAGCTTCGTTAATGAAAAACTGTTTTTT	CASSFVNEKLFF
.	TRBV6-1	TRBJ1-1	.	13	TGTGCCAGCAGAGACAGACTGAACACTGAAGCTTTCTTT	CASRDRLNTEAFF
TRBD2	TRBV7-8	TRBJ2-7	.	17	TGTGCCAGCAGCTTAGCTCGGGAGGGCAGAAAGACCTACGAGCAGTACTTC	CASSLAREGRKTYEQYF
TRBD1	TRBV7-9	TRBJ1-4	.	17	TGTGCCAGCACCGCCGGGACAGGGGGCGCGGTGGACGAAAAACTGTTTTTT	CASTAGTGGAVDEKLFF
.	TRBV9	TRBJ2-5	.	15	TGTGCCAGCTCTCCTGGGACCCCATTCCAAGAGACCCAGTACTTC	CASSPGTPFQETQYF
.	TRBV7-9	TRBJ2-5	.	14	TGTGCCAGCAGCTTCAGCTGGGGGCAAGAGACCCAGTACTTC	CASSFSWGQETQYF
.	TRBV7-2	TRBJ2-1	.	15	TGTGCCAGCAGCCGGGGTGGTTCTTCCTACAATGAGCAGTTCTTC	CASSRGGSSYNEQFF
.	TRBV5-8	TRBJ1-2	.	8	TGTGCCAGCACTGGCTACACCTTC	CASTGYTF
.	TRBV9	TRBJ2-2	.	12	TGTGCCAGCAGCGTAGGCGGGGGGGAGCTGTTTTTT	CASSVGGGELFF
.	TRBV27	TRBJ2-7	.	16	TGTGCCAGCAGTTCTACTCCCGCAGGCAGCTCCTACGAGCAGTACTTC	CASSSTPAGSSYEQYF
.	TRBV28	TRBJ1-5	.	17	TGTGCCAGCAGTTCATTGATCCGGGACATCCGGGGTCAGCCCCAGCATTTT	CASSSLIRDIRGQPQHF
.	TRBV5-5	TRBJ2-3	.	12	TGTGCCAGCAGCTTGGCCATAGATACGCAGTATTTT	CASSLAIDTQYF
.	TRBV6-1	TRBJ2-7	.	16	TGTGCCAGCAGTGACCCCACGGGGCGAGCTCTCTACGAGCAGTACTTC	CASSDPTGRALYEQYF
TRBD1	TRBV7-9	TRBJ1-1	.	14	TGTGCCAGCAGCTTGGACAGGGAGGGAACTGAAGCTTTCTTT	CASSLDREGTEAFF
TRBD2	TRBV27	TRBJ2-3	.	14	TGTGCCAGCCGGGGAGGGGATAGCACAGATACGCAGTATTTT	CASRGGDSTDTQYF
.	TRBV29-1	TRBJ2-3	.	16	TGCAGCGTTCCTACTTCCGCAGGGGCCCTAGCAGATACGCAGTATTTT	CSVPTSAGALADTQYF
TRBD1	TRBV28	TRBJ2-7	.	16	TGTGCCAGCAGTTTGCTCCCTCGGACAGGGGGCTACGAGCAGTACTTC	CASSLLPRTGGYEQYF
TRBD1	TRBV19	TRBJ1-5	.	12	TGTGCCAGTAGTACGGACAGGAGGACCCAGCATTTT	CASSTDRRTQHF
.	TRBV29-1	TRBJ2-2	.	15	TGCAGCGTTGAACTCACAGGGACCAACACCGGGGAGCTGTTTTTT	CSVELTGTNTGELFF
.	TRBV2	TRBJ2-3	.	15	TGTGCCAGCAGTGTTGATCCTTCCAGCACAGATACGCAGTATTTT	CASSVDPSSTDTQYF
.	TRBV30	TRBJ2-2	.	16	TGTGCCTGGAGTGTACTTGGCGCAGGGATCACCGGGGAGCTGTTTTTT	CAWSVLGAGITGELFF
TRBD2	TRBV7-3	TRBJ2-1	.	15	TGTGCCAGCAGCTTCTTCAGCGGGAGGGGTAATGAGCAGTTCTTC	CASSFFSGRGNEQFF
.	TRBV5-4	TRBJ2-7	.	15	TGTGCCAGCAGCTCGGCCCCCGGACAAGCCTACGAGCAGTACTTC	CASSSAPGQAYEQYF
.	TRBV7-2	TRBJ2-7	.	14	TGTGCCAGCAGCTTATTCACAGGGAATCGCGAGCAGTACTTC	CASSLFTGNREQYF